The 30 T cell receptor beta chains presented below share a single source sample, sequenced in a study of regulatory T cells in long-lasting Graves disease. The time point was: newly diagnosed GD, antithyroid drugs for less than 3 months. From RNA extracted from PBMCs, the TCR library was made. Both iRepertoire HTBI primers and Arm-PCR of CDR3 regions were used to build the TCR beta libraries. A single record per CDR3 protein comes from TCRdb applying MiXCR to the multiplex PCR reads. Of under 700,000 distinct CDR3 sequences listed, 15% to 20% were seen once; the top ten hold roughly 25%. A further study also used this sample, focusing on T cells in Graves' hyperthyroidism and ophthalmopathy.

The sample consisted of peripheral blood mononuclear cells (PBMCs), taken at new diagnosis, from a patient treated with antithyroid drugs. These receptors came from a woman aged 35 to 59 with Graves disease.

This clonotype has at least ten counts. The J gene is TRBJ2-1, the V gene TRBV3-1, with TRBD1 as a possible D gene (5 bases). V lost 0 bases, J lost 6 bases, and 15 bases lay in between. Germline V CDR1 and CDR2: LGHDT, YNNKEL (reference sequence). CDR3 length equals 16 residues. The CDR3 region is CASSQEGLMGPNEQFF. The CDR3 nucleotides read TGTGCCAGCAGCCAAGAGGGCCTTATGGGGCCCAATGAGCAGTTCTTC.

The chain joins TRBV7-2 to TRBJ1-2, with TRBD1 as a possible D gene (6 bases). The V and J ends lost 2 bases and 7 bases respectively, with 14 bases between them. The CDR3 has 14 residues. Per germline, CDR1 SGHTA and CDR2 FQGNSA. CDR3 protein: CASSLRWGGGGYTF. The CDR3 nucleotides are TGTGCCAGCAGCTTAAGGTGGGGGGGCGGTGGCTACACCTTC.

This clonotype showed up many times. CDR3 loop: CASSLALSQETQYF. The CDR3 nucleotides read TGTGCCAGCAGCTTAGCTTTAAGTCAAGAGACCCAGTACTTC. The rearrangement joins TRBV7-2 to TRBJ2-5, with D unresolved. The CDR3 is made up of 14 amino acids. Deletions cut 0 bases from V and 2 bases from J, with 7 bases between. The germline gives CDR1 SGHTA, CDR2 FQGNSA.

The chain carries TRBV29-1 and TRBJ1-2; no firm D call. Trimming removed 3 bases at V and 9 bases at J, with 11 bases between. Germline V gene sequence: CDR1 SQVTM, CDR2 ANQGSEA. This CDR3 is 11 amino acids long. This CDR3 is CSVDRGLSYTF. The CDR3, as DNA: TGCAGCGTTGACCGGGGTCTGAGCTACACCTTC.

This sequence joins TRBV20-1 and TRBJ2-5; 15 bases align to TRBD2. The CDR3 spans 20 residues. Trimming removed 7 bases from V and 7 bases from J; junction bases left unmatched: 25. Germline V gene sequence: CDR1 DFQATT, CDR2 SNEGSKA (reference sequence). The CDR3 nucleotides read TGCAGTGTTATAACGGGGACTAGCGGGGGGATGGGACAGGGGCGAGTGACCCAGTACTTC. It is translated as CSVITGTSGGMGQGRVTQYF.

The sample holds many counts of this clonotype. V is TRBV3-1 and J is TRBJ1-5; D is uncertain. Looked up from germline, CDR1 is LGHDT and CDR2 is YNNKEL (reference sequence). V lost 1 base and J 3 bases, leaving 16 bases between the germline ends. The CDR3 runs 17 residues. CDR3 in amino acids: CASSQGVRPGNNQPQHF. In DNA, the CDR3 is TGTGCCAGCAGCCAAGGAGTCCGCCCTGGAAACAATCAGCCCCAGCATTTT.

J is TRBJ2-7 and V is TRBV4-1; D call uncertain. The CDR3 runs to 16 residues. Germline CDR1 MGHRA, CDR2 YSYEKL. V was pared by 0 bases and J by 1 base, with 13 bases between. CDR3 residues: CASSQDKAALSYEQYF. In DNA form, the CDR3 reads TGCGCCAGCAGCCAAGATAAGGCAGCCCTTTCCTACGAGCAGTACTTC.

This clonotype was counted at least ten times. This chain connects TRBV12-3 or TRBV12-4 to TRBJ1-1, with TRBD1 identical over 11 bases. Unmatched junction bases numbered 5, after V lost 8 bases and J lost 6 bases. The CDR3 has 13 residues. Written as DNA, the CDR3 is TGTGCCAGCGGACGGACAGGGGGCTCTGAAGCTTTCTTT. It is translated as CASGRTGGSEAFF.

This clonotype was counted many times. The rearrangement links TRBV6-5 to TRBJ1-6, with D hard to call. Germline CDR1 reads MNHEY; CDR2 reads SVGAGI. Trimming cost V 2 bases and J 7 bases, with 3 bases left between them. The length of the CDR3 is 12 residues. The CDR3 loop is CASSYANSPLHF. Written as DNA, the CDR3 is TGTGCCAGCAGTTACGCGAATTCACCCCTCCACTTT.

The table lists this clonotype with many counts. This rearrangement joins TRBV30 to TRBJ1-1; the D is unclear. Trimming took 0 bases from V and 8 from J, leaving 7 bases between them. CDR3 size: 11 residues. Germline CDR1 GTSNPN, CDR2 SVGIG (reference sequence). The CDR3 DNA follows: TGTGCCTGGAGTGTACTGGGGGAAGCTTTCTTT. Residues: CAWSVLGEAFF.

Comments on this clonotype: The junction shows a germline mismatch at one end, possibly a read error. The V and J genes are TRBV10-1 and TRBJ1-1; weak D call: TRBD1 (6 bases). The CDR3 extends over 13 amino acids. Germline CDR1 and CDR2: WNHNN and SYGVQD (reference sequence). The CDR3 spells CAGRESGTLKAFF. In nucleotides, the CDR3 is TGCGCCGGCAGAGAATCCGGGACACTTAAAGCTTTCTTT.

This clonotype was recorded many times. Germline is not matched at one junction end, which may reflect a read error. This chain uses TRBV10-3 with TRBJ1-1; D remains ambiguous. This CDR3 has 13 residues. Germline V gene lookup returns CDR1 ENHRY and CDR2 SYGVKD. As DNA, the CDR3 is TGTGCCCTCAGGACGGGTATGAACACTGAAGCTTTCTTT. It encodes CALRTGMNTEAFF.

Only a few counts were recorded for this clonotype. The CDR3 DNA reads as TGTGCCAGCAGCCCTAATAACCGGGCCTTCTATGGCTACACCTTC. Its translation: CASSPNNRAFYGYTF. V and J are TRBV12-3 or TRBV12-4 and TRBJ1-2; the D is unclear. The V and J ends lost 6 bases and 4 bases respectively, with 18 bases between them. The CDR3 totals 15 residues.

This clonotype came up a few times. Mismatch with germline at one junction end may stem from a read error. The genes are TRBV20-1 and TRBJ1-1, with TRBD1 as a possible D gene (6 bases). The CDR3 runs to 11 residues. Germline lookup yields CDR1 DFQATT and CDR2 SNEGSKA (reference sequence). CDR3 region: CSAKEGGLASF. The DNA of the CDR3 is TGCAGTGCTAAGGAAGGGGGGCTGGCTTCCTTT.

Concerning this clonotype itself: This may be a read error: a much more frequent sequence differs by one nucleotide. The chain couples TRBV18 to TRBJ1-2; D might be TRBD1 (5 bases). In germline, CDR1 is KGHSH, CDR2 LQKENI. CDR3 length: 14 residues. Trimming shortened V by 0 bases and J by 4 bases, and 9 bases separated the two germline ends. CDR3 sequence (DNA): TGTGCCAGCTCACCACCGAGACAGACCTATGGCTACACCTTC. It encodes CASSPPRQTYGYTF.

The chain couples TRBV5-6 to TRBJ1-2; 10 bases match TRBD1. Germline V lookup: CDR1 SGHDT, CDR2 YYEEEE. V was pared by 4 bases and J by 3 bases, with 6 bases of the junction left unmatched. The CDR3 is 15 residues long. The CDR3 DNA reads TGTGCCAGCAGCCGGGACAGGGGTATTTACTATGGCTACACCTTC. Its protein product is CASSRDRGIYYGYTF.

The V and J genes are TRBV5-4 and TRBJ2-3, with no clear D. Trimming pared 0 bases from V and 4 bases from J, leaving 9 bases between. CDR3 length: 14 amino acids. From germline, CDR1 is SGHNT and CDR2 YYREEE (reference sequence). The CDR3: CASSLGTLPDTQYF. The DNA of the CDR3 is TGTGCCAGCAGCTTGGGGACCCTACCAGATACGCAGTATTTT.

Points on this clonotype: One base away lies a much larger clone, so this may be a sequencing read error. The chain uses TRBV7-9 and TRBJ2-2; 13 bases agree with TRBD2. Germline V lookup: CDR1 SEHNR, CDR2 FQNEAQ (reference sequence). This CDR3 has 16 residues. This CDR3 is CTSSLGLAGYTGELFF. As DNA, the CDR3 is TGTACCAGCAGCTTGGGACTAGCGGGGTACACCGGGGAGCTGTTTTTT.

This clonotype was counted between two and nine times. The rearrangement links TRBV19 to TRBJ1-3; D remains unclear. V was pared by 7 bases and J by 2 bases, with 12 bases between. CDR3 length: 14 residues. CDR1 and CDR2 (germline): LNHDA, SQIVND (reference sequence). CDR3 protein: CASTPGDAGNTIYF. The CDR3 DNA reads as TGTGCCAGTACCCCTGGAGATGCTGGAAACACCATATATTTT.

This clonotype was found a few times. The chain couples TRBV15 to TRBJ2-5; tentatively, D is TRBD1 or TRBD2 (7 bases each). The germline gives CDR1 LNHNV, CDR2 YYDKDF (reference sequence). Trimming cost V 0 bases and J 4 bases, with 21 bases left between them. CDR3 length: 18 amino acids. CDR3 bases: TGTGCCACCAGCAGAGATTTAAGGGGGCGCGGGGGAGGAGAGACCCAGTACTTC. This codes for CATSRDLRGRGGGETQYF.

This clonotype appeared many times. The chain recombines TRBV6-1 with TRBJ1-5, with D perhaps matching TRBD1 (6 bases). V was clipped by 8 bases and J by 7 bases, with 15 bases between them. CDR1 and CDR2 from the germline V gene are MNHNS and SASEGT. The CDR3 runs to 13 residues. The CDR3 spells CASGTGPGQPQHF. CDR3 in DNA: TGTGCCAGCGGTACAGGGCCTGGACAGCCCCAGCATTTT.

The table lists this clonotype with many counts. The rearrangement links TRBV30 to TRBJ2-5, with 8 bases identical to TRBD2. The CDR3 extends over 14 amino acids. CDR1 GTSNPN and CDR2 SVGIG come from the germline V gene (reference sequence). The junction had 10 bases not matched to a gene; V was cut back by 8 bases and J by 2 bases. Here the CDR3 reads CARITRGGQETQYF. The CDR3 region has the DNA TGTGCCCGCATTACCCGCGGGGGGCAAGAGACCCAGTACTTC.

V gene TRBV14 combines with J gene TRBJ2-3; D remains ambiguous. Trimming cost V 0 bases and J 2 bases, with 6 bases left between them. Germline loops: CDR1 SGHDN, CDR2 FVKESK. The CDR3 contains 14 residues. This chain's CDR3 is CASSQDRTTDTQYF. CDR3 sequence (DNA): TGTGCCAGCAGCCAAGATAGAACCACAGATACGCAGTATTTT.

The CDR3 sequence: CASSYSASDSQTTDTQYF. The CDR3 DNA reads as TGTGCCAGCAGTTACTCGGCTTCCGACAGTCAGACCACAGATACGCAGTATTTT. The chain is built from TRBV6-5 and TRBJ2-3, with D possibly TRBD1 on 5 matching bases. CDR3 length: 18 residues. CDR1 and CDR2 (germline): MNHEY, SVGAGI. V lost 0 bases and J lost 2, with 18 bases in between.

This clonotype was seen only once. V usage is TRBV5-4 and J usage is TRBJ1-4, with D perhaps TRBD1 (6 bases). Germline CDR1 SGHNT, CDR2 YYREEE (reference sequence). CDR3 size: 15 residues. The V end lost 5 bases, the J end lost 8 bases, and 19 bases lay between the germline ends. The CDR3 sequence is CASSSLGGQEEKLFF. The CDR3 DNA follows: TGTGCCAGCAGTTCACTAGGGGGGCAGGAAGAAAAACTGTTTTTT.

In this sample, this clonotype turned up a few times. V usage is TRBV19 and J usage is TRBJ2-1, with D possibly TRBD2 on 6 matching bases. V was pared by 1 base and J by 12 bases, with 16 bases between. The CDR3 is made up of 14 amino acids. Germline-derived CDR1 and CDR2 are LNHDA and SQIVND (reference sequence). CDR3 sequence (DNA): TGTGCCAGTAGTATAGCCGGGGGAGGTTATGGGCAGTTCTTC. Its translation is CASSIAGGGYGQFF.

The sample holds many counts of this clonotype. This rearrangement joins TRBV6-1 to TRBJ1-6; D is possibly TRBD1 (5 bases). Trimming took 4 bases from V and 15 from J, leaving 22 bases between them. There are 15 residues in the CDR3. Germline V gene sequence: CDR1 MNHNS, CDR2 SASEGT. This chain's CDR3 is CASSAVPGTVGLLHF. The CDR3 DNA follows: TGTGCCAGCAGTGCGGTTCCGGGAACTGTGGGACTCCTCCACTTT.

In its sample, this clonotype was seen many times. The V call is TRBV12-3 or TRBV12-4, the J call TRBJ1-2, with unresolved D. The ends were cut back, 0 bases at V and 7 bases at J, with 12 bases in the middle. This CDR3 has 14 residues. This CDR3 reads CASSLAQVERGYTF. The CDR3 DNA is TGTGCCAGCAGTTTAGCGCAGGTAGAACGTGGCTACACCTTC.

This clonotype was found many times. V usage is TRBV12-3 or TRBV12-4 and J usage is TRBJ1-5; D remains ambiguous. V was clipped by 6 bases and J by 3 bases, with 6 bases between them. The CDR3 is 12 residues long. CDR3 in DNA: TGTGCCAGCAGAGTCCTCAATCAGCCCCAGCATTTT. Translating gives CASRVLNQPQHF.

This clonotype was observed at least ten times. The chain carries TRBV3-1 and TRBJ1-2; 7 bases fit TRBD1. Germline V gene sequence: CDR1 LGHDT, CDR2 YNNKEL (reference sequence). CDR3 length: 13 amino acids. Unmatched junction bases numbered 6, after V lost 5 bases and J lost 6 bases. The CDR3 loop is CASSLRQGDGYTF. Here the CDR3 DNA reads TGTGCCAGCAGCTTAAGACAGGGAGATGGCTACACCTTC.